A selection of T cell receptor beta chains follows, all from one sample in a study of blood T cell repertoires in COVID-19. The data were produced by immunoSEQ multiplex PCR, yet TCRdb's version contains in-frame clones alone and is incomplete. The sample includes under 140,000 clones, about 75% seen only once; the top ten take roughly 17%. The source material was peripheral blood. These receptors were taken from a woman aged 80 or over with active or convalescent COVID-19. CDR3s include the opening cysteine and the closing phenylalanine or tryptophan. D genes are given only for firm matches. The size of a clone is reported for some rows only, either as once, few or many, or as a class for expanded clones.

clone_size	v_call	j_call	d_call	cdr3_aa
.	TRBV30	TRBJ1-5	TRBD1	CAWDRGGNQPQHF
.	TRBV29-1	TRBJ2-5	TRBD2	CSVESPGGWQETQYF
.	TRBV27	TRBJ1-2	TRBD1	CASRPTGVHGYTF
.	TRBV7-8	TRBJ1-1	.	CASSRSRVSTTEAFF
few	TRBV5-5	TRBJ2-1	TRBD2	CASSVGLAGYNEQFF
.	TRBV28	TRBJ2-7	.	CASSSLDRPYSYEQYF
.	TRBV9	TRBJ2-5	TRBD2	CASSTTSGSSETQYF
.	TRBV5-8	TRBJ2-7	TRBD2	CASSLFIASGRSYYYEQYF
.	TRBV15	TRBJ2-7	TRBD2	CATSRDRLAKTSYEQYF
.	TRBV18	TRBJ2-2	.	CASSLAVNTGELFF
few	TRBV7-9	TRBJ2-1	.	CASSLGERDNEQFF
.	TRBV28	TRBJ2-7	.	CASSLGSQPYEQYF
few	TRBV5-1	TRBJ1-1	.	CASSSGPGSTEAFF
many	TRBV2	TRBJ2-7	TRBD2	CASSEKVAGASYEQYF